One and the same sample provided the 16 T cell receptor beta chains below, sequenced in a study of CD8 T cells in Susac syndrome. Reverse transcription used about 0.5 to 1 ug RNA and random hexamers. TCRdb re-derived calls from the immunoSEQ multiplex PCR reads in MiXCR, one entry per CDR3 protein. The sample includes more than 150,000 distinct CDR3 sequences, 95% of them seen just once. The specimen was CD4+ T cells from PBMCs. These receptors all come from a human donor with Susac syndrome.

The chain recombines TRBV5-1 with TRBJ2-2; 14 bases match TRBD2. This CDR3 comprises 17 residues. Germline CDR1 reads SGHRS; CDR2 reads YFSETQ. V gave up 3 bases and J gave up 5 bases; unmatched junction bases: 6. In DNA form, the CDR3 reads TGCGCCAGCAGCTCGGGACTAGCGGGGGCGAGTACCGGGGAGCTGTTTTTT. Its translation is CASSSGLAGASTGELFF.

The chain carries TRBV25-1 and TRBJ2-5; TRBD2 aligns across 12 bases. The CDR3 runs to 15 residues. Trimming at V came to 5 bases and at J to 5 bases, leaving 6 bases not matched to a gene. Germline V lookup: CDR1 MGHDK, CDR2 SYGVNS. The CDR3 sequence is CASSTLAGGRETQYF. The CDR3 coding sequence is TGTGCCAGCAGTACTCTAGCGGGGGGGCGGGAGACCCAGTACTTC.

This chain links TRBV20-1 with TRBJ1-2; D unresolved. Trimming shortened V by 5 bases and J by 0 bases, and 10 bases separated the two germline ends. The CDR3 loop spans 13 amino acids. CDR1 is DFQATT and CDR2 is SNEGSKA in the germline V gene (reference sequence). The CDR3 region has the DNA TGCAGTGCTTTATCAGAGCCTAACTATGGCTACACCTTC. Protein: CSALSEPNYGYTF.

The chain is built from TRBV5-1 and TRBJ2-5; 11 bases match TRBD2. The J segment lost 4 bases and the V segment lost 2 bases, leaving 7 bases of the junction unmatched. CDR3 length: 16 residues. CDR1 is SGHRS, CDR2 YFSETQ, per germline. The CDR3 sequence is CASSFSGGAFGETQYF. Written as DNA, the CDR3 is TGCGCCAGCAGCTTTAGCGGGGGGGCCTTTGGAGAGACCCAGTACTTC.

The CDR3 DNA follows: TGCAGTGCTAGAGATGGCGGGGGCCCCTTCAATGAGCAGTTCTTC. The encoded protein is CSARDGGGPFNEQFF. This chain connects TRBV20-1 to TRBJ2-1; D possibly corresponds to TRBD2 (7 bases). The CDR3 has 15 amino acids. Trimming shortened V by 0 bases and J by 6 bases, and 15 bases separated the two germline ends. Per germline, CDR1 DFQATT and CDR2 SNEGSKA (reference sequence).

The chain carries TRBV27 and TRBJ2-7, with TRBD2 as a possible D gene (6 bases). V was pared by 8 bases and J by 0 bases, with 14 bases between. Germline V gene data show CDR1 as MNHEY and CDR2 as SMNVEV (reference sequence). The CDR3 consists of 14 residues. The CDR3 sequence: CASRGGVISYEQYF. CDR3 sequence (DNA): TGTGCCAGCCGCGGAGGGGTAATCTCCTACGAGCAGTACTTC.

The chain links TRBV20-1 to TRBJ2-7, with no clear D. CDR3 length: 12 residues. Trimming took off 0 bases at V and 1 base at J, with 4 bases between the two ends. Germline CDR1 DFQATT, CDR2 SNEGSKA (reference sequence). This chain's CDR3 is CSARDRSYEQYF. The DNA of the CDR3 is TGCAGTGCTAGAGATCGGTCCTACGAGCAGTACTTC.

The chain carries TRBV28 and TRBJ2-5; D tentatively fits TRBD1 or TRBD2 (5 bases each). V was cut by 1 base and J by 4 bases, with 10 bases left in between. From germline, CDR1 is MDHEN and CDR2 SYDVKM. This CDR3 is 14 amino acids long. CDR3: CASSLFGGVETQYF. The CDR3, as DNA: TGTGCCAGCAGTTTATTTGGGGGAGTAGAGACCCAGTACTTC.

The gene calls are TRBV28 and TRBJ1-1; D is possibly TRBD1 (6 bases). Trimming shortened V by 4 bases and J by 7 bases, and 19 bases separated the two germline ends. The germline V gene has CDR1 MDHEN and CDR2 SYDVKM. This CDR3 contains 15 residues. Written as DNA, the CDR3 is TGTGCCAGCAGTTACCGGGGGGCAGCGGAGGGTGAAGCTTTCTTT. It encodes CASSYRGAAEGEAFF.

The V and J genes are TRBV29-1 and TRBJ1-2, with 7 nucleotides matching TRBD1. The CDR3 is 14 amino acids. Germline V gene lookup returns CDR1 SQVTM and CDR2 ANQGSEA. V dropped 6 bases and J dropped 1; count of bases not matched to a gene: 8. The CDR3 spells CSVSGGGINYGYTF. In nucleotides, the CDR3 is TGCAGCGTCTCAGGGGGGGGTATTAACTATGGCTACACCTTC.

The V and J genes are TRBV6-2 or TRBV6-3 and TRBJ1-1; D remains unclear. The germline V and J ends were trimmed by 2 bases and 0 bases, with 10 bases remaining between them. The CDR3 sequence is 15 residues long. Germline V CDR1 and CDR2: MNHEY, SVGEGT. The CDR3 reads CASSYGVTMNTEAFF. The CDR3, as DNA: TGTGCCAGCAGTTACGGGGTGACTATGAACACTGAAGCTTTCTTT.

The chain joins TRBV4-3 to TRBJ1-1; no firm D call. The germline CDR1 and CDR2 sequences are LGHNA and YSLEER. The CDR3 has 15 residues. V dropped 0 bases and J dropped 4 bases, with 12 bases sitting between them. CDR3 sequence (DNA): TGCGCCAGCAGCCAAGAAAGGCAGAGGAGCACTGAAGCTTTCTTT. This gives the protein CASSQERQRSTEAFF.

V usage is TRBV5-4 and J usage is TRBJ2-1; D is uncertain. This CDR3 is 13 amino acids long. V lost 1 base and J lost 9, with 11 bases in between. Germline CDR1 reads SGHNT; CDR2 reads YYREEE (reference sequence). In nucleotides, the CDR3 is TGTGCCAGCAGCTTGCTGGGCGTTGGTGAGCAGTTCTTC. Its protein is CASSLLGVGEQFF.

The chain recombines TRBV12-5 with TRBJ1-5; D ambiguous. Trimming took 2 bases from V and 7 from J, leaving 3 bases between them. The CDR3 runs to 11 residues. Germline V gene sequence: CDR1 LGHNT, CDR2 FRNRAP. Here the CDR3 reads CASGLLQPQHF. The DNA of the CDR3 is TGTGCTAGTGGTTTGTTGCAGCCCCAGCATTTT.

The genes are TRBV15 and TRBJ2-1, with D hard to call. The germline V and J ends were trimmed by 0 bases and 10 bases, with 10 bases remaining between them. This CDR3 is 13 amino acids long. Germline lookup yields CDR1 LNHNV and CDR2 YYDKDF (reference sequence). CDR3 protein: CATSRDRNLEQFF. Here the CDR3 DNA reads TGTGCCACCAGCAGAGATCGGAACCTCGAGCAGTTCTTC.

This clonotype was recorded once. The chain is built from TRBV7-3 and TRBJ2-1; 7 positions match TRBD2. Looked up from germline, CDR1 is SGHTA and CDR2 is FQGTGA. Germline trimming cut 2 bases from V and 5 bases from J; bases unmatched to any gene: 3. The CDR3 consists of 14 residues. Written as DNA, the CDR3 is TGTGCCAGCAGCTTAGCGGGGGTAAACAATGAGCAGTTCTTC. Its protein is CASSLAGVNNEQFF.